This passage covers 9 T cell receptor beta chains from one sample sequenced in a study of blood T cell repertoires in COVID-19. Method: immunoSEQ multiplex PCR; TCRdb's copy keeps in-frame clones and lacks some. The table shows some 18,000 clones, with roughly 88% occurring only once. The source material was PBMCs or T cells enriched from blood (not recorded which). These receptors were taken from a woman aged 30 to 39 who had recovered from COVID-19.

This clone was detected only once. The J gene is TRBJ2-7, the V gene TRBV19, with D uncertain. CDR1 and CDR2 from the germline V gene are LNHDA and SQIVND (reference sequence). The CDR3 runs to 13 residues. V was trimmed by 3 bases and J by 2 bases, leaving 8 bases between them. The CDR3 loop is CASSIPGPYEQYF. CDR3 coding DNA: TGTGCCAGTAGTATCCCAGGCCCCTACGAGCAGTACTTC.

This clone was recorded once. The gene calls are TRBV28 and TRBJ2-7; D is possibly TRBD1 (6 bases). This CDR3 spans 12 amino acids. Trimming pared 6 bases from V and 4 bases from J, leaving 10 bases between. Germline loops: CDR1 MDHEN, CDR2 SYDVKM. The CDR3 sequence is CASRGALYEQYF. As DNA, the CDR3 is TGTGCCAGCAGGGGGGCGTTATACGAGCAGTACTTC.

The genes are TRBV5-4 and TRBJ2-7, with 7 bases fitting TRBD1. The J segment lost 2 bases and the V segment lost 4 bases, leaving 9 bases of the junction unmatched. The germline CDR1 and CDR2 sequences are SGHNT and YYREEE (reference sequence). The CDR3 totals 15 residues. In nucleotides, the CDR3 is TGTGCCAGCAGCCCCCGGGACAGATTAGCCTACGAGCAGTACTTC. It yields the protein CASSPRDRLAYEQYF.

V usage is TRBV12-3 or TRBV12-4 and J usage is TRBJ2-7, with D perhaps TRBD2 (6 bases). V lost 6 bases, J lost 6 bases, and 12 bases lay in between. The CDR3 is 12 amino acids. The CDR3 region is CASRSGEREQYF. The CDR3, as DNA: TGTGCCAGCAGGTCGGGGGAGCGCGAGCAGTACTTC.

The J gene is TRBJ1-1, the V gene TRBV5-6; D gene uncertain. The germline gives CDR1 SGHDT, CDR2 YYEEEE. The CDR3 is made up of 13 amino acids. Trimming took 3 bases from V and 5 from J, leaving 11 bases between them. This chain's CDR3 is CASSSYSKTEAFF. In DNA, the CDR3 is TGTGCCAGCAGCTCCTATTCCAAAACTGAAGCTTTCTTT.

The CDR3 region has the DNA TGCGCCAGCAGTGAGTCTTTTCTTCAAGAGACCCAGTACTTC. It codes for CASSESFLQETQYF. The chain links TRBV10-1 to TRBJ2-5; the D is unclear. The length of the CDR3 is 14 residues. Germline CDR1 WNHNN, CDR2 SYGVQD (reference sequence). Trimming left V 0 bases short and J 2 bases short, with 7 bases between.

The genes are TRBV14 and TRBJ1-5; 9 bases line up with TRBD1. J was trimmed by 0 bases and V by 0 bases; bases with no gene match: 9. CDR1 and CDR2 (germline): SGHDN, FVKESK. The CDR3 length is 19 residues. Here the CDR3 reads CASSQDRGWTGDSNQPQHF. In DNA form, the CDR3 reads TGTGCCAGCAGCCAAGATCGGGGGTGGACAGGGGATAGCAATCAGCCCCAGCATTTT. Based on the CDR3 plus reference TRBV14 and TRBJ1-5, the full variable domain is EAGVTQFPSHSVIEKGQTVTLRCDPISGHDNLYWYRRVMGKEIKFLLHFVKESKQDESGMPNNRFLAERTGGTYSTLKVQPAELEDSGVYFCASSQDRGWTGDSNQPQHFGDGTRLSIL.

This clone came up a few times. CDR3 in DNA: TGTGCCAGCAGCTTGGTAGGCAGGGGGTTAGGAAGCAATCAGCCCCAGCATTTT. Protein sequence: CASSLVGRGLGSNQPQHF. This chain connects TRBV5-6 to TRBJ1-5, with 7 bases identical to TRBD1. The trim removed 0 bases at V and 1 base at J, leaving 10 bases unmatched. The germline gives CDR1 SGHDT, CDR2 YYEEEE. This CDR3 has 18 amino acids.

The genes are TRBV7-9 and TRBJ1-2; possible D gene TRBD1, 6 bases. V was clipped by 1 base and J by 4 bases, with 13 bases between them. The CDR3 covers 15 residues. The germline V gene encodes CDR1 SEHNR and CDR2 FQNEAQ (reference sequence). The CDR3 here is CASSLVTDRSYGYTF. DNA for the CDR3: TGTGCCAGCAGCTTAGTGACCGACAGGAGCTATGGCTACACCTTC. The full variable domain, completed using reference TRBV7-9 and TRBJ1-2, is DTGVSQNPRHKITKRGQNVTFRCDPISEHNRLYWYRQTLGQGPEFLTYFQNEAQLEKSRLLSDRFSAERPKGSFSTLEIQRTEQGDSAMYLCASSLVTDRSYGYTFGSGTRLTVV.